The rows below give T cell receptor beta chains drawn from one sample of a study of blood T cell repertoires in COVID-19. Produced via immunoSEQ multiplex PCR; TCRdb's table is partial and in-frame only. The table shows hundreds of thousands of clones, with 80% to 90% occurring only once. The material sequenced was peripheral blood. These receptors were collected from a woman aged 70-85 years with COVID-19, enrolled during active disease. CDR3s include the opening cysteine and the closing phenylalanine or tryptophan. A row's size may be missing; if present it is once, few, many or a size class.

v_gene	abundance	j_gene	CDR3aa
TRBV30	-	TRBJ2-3	CAWSVGTDTQYF
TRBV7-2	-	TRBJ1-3	CASSLGQGNGNTIYF
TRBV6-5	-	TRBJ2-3	CASNTVGGVAQYF
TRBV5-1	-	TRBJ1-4	CASSPTGTNEKLFF
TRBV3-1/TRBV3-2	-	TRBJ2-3	CASSQSPTSDTQYF
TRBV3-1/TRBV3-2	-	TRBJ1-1	CASSQGGVPEAFF
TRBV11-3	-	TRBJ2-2	CASSLGLAGGHTGELFF
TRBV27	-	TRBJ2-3	CASRRSGGATDTQYF
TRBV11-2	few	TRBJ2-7	CASAAGGLLEQYF
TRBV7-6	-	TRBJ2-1	CASSLNQRSEQFF
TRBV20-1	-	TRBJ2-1	CSASASGPYNEQFF
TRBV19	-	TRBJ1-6	CASSATWDSLGNSPLHF
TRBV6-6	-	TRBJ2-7	CASRREGASYEQYF
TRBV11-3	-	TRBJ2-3	CASSLVWANTDTQYF
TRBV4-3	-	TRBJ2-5	CASSQEGVTGSETQYF
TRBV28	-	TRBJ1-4	CASSTGWARLEKLFF
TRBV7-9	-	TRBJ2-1	CASSLEFPDSGFF